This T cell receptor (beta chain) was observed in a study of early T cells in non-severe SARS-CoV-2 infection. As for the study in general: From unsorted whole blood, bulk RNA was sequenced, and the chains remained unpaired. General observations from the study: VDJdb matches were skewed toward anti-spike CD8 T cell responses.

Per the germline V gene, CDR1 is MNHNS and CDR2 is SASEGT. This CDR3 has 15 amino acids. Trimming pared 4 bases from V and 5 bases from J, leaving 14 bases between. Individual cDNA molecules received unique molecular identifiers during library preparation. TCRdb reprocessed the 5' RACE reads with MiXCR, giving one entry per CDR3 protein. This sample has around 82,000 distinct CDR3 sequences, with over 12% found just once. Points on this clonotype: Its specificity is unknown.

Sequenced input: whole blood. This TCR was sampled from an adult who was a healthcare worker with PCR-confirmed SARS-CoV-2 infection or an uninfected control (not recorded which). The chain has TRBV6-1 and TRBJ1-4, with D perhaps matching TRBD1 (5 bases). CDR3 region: CASSAHRDGNEKLFF. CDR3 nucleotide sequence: TGTGCCAGCAGTGCCCACCGGGACGGGAATGAAAAACTGTTTTTT.